This is a list of T cell receptor beta chains from one sample in a study of T cell responses to AZD1222 COVID-19 vaccine. Produced via immunoSEQ multiplex PCR; TCRdb's table is partial and in-frame only. The table lists some 140,000 clones, approximately 89% of them singletons. The sequenced sample was peripheral blood, obtained on day 0 of AZD1222 vaccination. The receptors shown here come from an adult in good health. Each CDR3 is given with its conserved first and last residue. The D gene is left open where the match is weak. The size field is filled for only some rows; it gives once, few, many or a size class.

v_call	clone_size	d_call	j_call	cdr3_nt	cdr3_aa
TRBV19	-	-	TRBJ2-7	TGTGCCAGTAGTATGGTAGCAGGGGTTTGGGAGCAGTACTTC	CASSMVAGVWEQYF
TRBV9	-	-	TRBJ2-3	TGTGCCAGCAGCCCGACAGGAGGGGCGCTCACAGATACGCAGTATTTT	CASSPTGGALTDTQYF
TRBV7-7	-	-	TRBJ1-1	TGTGCCAGCAGCTTAGCAGAGAACACTGAAGCTTTCTTT	CASSLAENTEAFF
TRBV7-9	-	-	TRBJ2-3	TGTGCCAGCAGGCAACTAGCAGATACGCAGTATTTT	CASRQLADTQYF
TRBV6-5	-	-	TRBJ1-5	TGTGCCAGCAGTTCGTGGGGTTACCAGCCCCAGCATTTT	CASSSWGYQPQHF
TRBV30	-	-	TRBJ1-4	TGTGCCTGGACAGGAACTAATGAAAAACTGTTTTTT	CAWTGTNEKLFF
TRBV9	-	-	TRBJ1-6	TGTGCCAGCAGCCCCTCCCCGGGACACTTATCACCCCTCCACTTT	CASSPSPGHLSPLHF
TRBV2	-	TRBD2	TRBJ2-3	TGTGCCGCCCCGGGGACTAGCGGGGTGGCGCAGTATTTT	CAAPGTSGVAQYF
TRBV19	-	-	TRBJ2-7	TGTGCCAGTAGTATCCACGCGGGCAGGGGGGCCGAGCAGTACTTC	CASSIHAGRGAEQYF
TRBV19	-	-	TRBJ1-3	TGTGCCAGTAGTCGGCTTACGGGAAACACCATATATTTT	CASSRLTGNTIYF
TRBV5-1	-	TRBD1	TRBJ1-2	TGCGCCAGTAATCCCGGGACAGTCTATGGCTACACCTTC	CASNPGTVYGYTF
TRBV5-4	-	-	TRBJ1-4	TGTGCCAGCAGCAAGAACAGGGCAACTAATGAAAAACTGTTTTTT	CASSKNRATNEKLFF
TRBV27	-	-	TRBJ2-5	TGTGCCAGCAGCCAGGACAGCCAAGAGACCCAGTACTTC	CASSQDSQETQYF
TRBV7-9	-	TRBD1	TRBJ2-6	TGTGCGGGGACAGTCAACTCTGGGGCCAACGTCCTGACTTTC	CAGTVNSGANVLTF
TRBV6-2/TRBV6-3	once	TRBD2	TRBJ2-3	TGTGCCAGCAGTTACACCCTAGCGGGGAGTCCCTCGGGAGATACGCAGTATTTT	CASSYTLAGSPSGDTQYF
TRBV5-8	-	-	TRBJ1-1	TGTGCCAGCAGCATGGGGGGGGGCTGGACTGAAGCTTTCTTT	CASSMGGGWTEAFF
TRBV2	-	-	TRBJ2-7	TGTGCCAGCAGTGACAGGGCCCTCGGCACCGAGCAGTACTTC	CASSDRALGTEQYF
TRBV5-5	-	-	TRBJ2-7	TGTGCCAGCAGCTATTTGGCCGGAGGGGACGAGCAGTACTTC	CASSYLAGGDEQYF
TRBV5-4	-	TRBD1	TRBJ2-3	TGTGCCAGCAGCTTGGCCGGACAGGGGAGCACAGATACGCAGTATTTT	CASSLAGQGSTDTQYF
TRBV18	-	-	TRBJ2-5	TGTGCCAGCTCACCCGCTGAGGGGACCCAGTACTTC	CASSPAEGTQYF
TRBV7-9	-	-	TRBJ1-2	TGTGCCAGCAGTGGGGGGGGACCCACTGCTAACTATGGCTACACCTTC	CASSGGGPTANYGYTF
TRBV4-2	-	TRBD1	TRBJ1-6	TGTGCCAGCAGCCGATACCCCCGACAGGGAAATTCACCCCTCCACTTT	CASSRYPRQGNSPLHF
TRBV29-1	-	TRBD2	TRBJ2-5	TGCAGCGCCACTAGCGGGGCAGAGACCCAGTACTTC	CSATSGAETQYF
TRBV7-9	once	-	TRBJ2-7	TGTGCCAGCAGCTTAAGAAACAGGGTTTTCCACGAGCAGTACTTC	CASSLRNRVFHEQYF
TRBV2	once	TRBD1	TRBJ2-2	TGTGCCAGGACAGAACGACAGGGGCCCCAAACCGGGGAGCTGTTTTTT	CARTERQGPQTGELFF
TRBV4-1	-	TRBD1	TRBJ1-5	TGCGCCAGCAGCCAAGGACAGGGGGGGCATCAGCCCCAGCATTTT	CASSQGQGGHQPQHF
TRBV6-5	-	TRBD1	TRBJ2-7	TGTGCCAGTTTAGGGGGCGCCGAGCAGTACTTC	CASLGGAEQYF
TRBV10-2	-	-	TRBJ2-5	TGCGCCAGCATCCAGGGAACACTTTACGAGACCCAGTACTTC	CASIQGTLYETQYF
TRBV7-8	-	-	TRBJ2-2	TGTGCCAGCAGCTTCTGGGACACCCGCACCGGGGAGCTGTTTTTT	CASSFWDTRTGELFF
TRBV9	once	-	TRBJ1-3	TGTGCCAGCAGTACCTCCAGGGCTGGAAACACCATATATTTT	CASSTSRAGNTIYF
TRBV11-3	-	-	TRBJ2-3	TGTGCCAGCACCCCGGCCCGAGCCACAGATACGCAGTATTTT	CASTPARATDTQYF
TRBV6-1	-	-	TRBJ1-2	TGTGCCAGCAGTGAACGTGGGCAGGGCCATGGCTACACCTTC	CASSERGQGHGYTF
TRBV7-9	-	-	TRBJ1-1	TGTGCCAGCAGCGGTATGGTGACACAGCCTCCGGAAGCTTTCTTT	CASSGMVTQPPEAFF
TRBV2	-	TRBD2	TRBJ2-5	TGTGCCAGCAGGGGGACTAGCGGGGAGACCCAGTACTTC	CASRGTSGETQYF
TRBV5-1	-	TRBD1	TRBJ2-1	TGCGCCAGCAGAGCGACAGGGGGCGATGAGCAGTTCTTC	CASRATGGDEQFF
TRBV6-5	-	-	TRBJ1-2	TGTGCCAGCAAGAGCACAGGACGGGGCTACACCTTC	CASKSTGRGYTF
TRBV5-1	few	-	TRBJ2-7	TGCGCCAGCAGCCCGCTACAGACCTACGAGCAGTACTTC	CASSPLQTYEQYF
TRBV27	few	-	TRBJ1-5	TGTGCCAGCAGTTTATCGGGGGTCCAGCCCCAGCATTTT	CASSLSGVQPQHF
TRBV11-2	-	-	TRBJ2-1	TGTGCCAGCAGCGGGGCCGCTGAGAGTGAGCAGTTCTTC	CASSGAAESEQFF
TRBV28	-	-	TRBJ1-1	TGTGCCAGCAGTTTCTCCCCGAACACTGAAGCTTTCTTT	CASSFSPNTEAFF